These 25 T cell receptor beta chains originate from one sample sequenced in a study of blood T cell repertoires in COVID-19. Libraries were prepared by immunoSEQ multiplex PCR; TCRdb keeps only in-frame clonotypes and omits some of them. The profile shows almost 400,000 clones, nearly 90% of them singletons. The source material was PBMCs or T cells enriched from blood (not recorded which). Every receptor here comes from a woman in her twenties or thirties who had recovered from COVID-19.

The chain carries TRBV2 and TRBJ2-3; perhaps TRBD2 as D (6 bases). V shed 8 bases and J shed 2 bases, with 17 bases lying between them. This CDR3 is 15 amino acids long. Germline loops: CDR1 SNHLY, CDR2 FYNNEI. This CDR3 is CASGQEGLNTDTQYF. In DNA, the CDR3 is TGTGCCAGCGGGCAGGAGGGACTTAACACAGATACGCAGTATTTT.

For the CDR3, the DNA is TGTGCCAGCAGCCCGGGGGTCCGCTCTGGGGCCAACGTCCTGACTTTC. Its translation is CASSPGVRSGANVLTF. V usage is TRBV5-4 and J usage is TRBJ2-6, with D perhaps TRBD2 (6 bases). Germline loops: CDR1 SGHNT, CDR2 YYREEE (reference sequence). V was trimmed by 4 bases and J by 0 bases, leaving 11 bases between them. The CDR3 covers 16 residues.

CDR3 protein: CASGWRLQGYDQPQHF. CDR3 coding DNA: TGTGCTAGTGGTTGGCGTCTACAGGGCTACGATCAGCCCCAGCATTTT. The chain has TRBV12-5 and TRBJ1-5, with TRBD1 as a possible D gene (6 bases). The CDR3 spans 16 residues. V lost 4 bases, J lost 5 bases, and 18 bases lay in between. The germline V gene encodes CDR1 LGHNT and CDR2 FRNRAP.

In DNA, the CDR3 is TGTGCCAGCGGGGGGGGACAGGTCTACGAGCAGTACTTC. As protein: CASGGGQVYEQYF. The rearrangement joins TRBV12-3 or TRBV12-4 to TRBJ2-7; the D gene is possibly TRBD1 (8 bases). V was shortened by 8 bases and J by 3 bases, with 14 bases between the two germline ends. CDR3 length: 13 residues.

The chain is built from TRBV3-1 (or the pseudogene TRBV3-2) and TRBJ2-7; D possibly corresponds to TRBD2 (5 bases). V lost 0 bases and J 7 bases, leaving 13 bases between the germline ends. Germline CDR1 and CDR2: LGHDT and YNNKEL (reference sequence). This CDR3 has 14 amino acids. Written as DNA, the CDR3 is TGTGCCAGCAGCCAAGAAAATCATCCGGGAGAGCAGTACTTC. It is translated as CASSQENHPGEQYF.

The table lists this clone with a count of one. The rearrangement uses TRBV5-6 and TRBJ2-7; a weak D match, TRBD2 (6 bases). The length of the CDR3 is 14 residues. Trimming left V 0 bases short and J 2 bases short, with 9 bases between. Looked up from germline, CDR1 is SGHDT and CDR2 is YYEEEE. The CDR3 coding sequence is TGTGCCAGCAGCTTGGGGGGGACTCCCTACGAGCAGTACTTC. It encodes CASSLGGTPYEQYF.

The rearrangement joins TRBV28 to TRBJ1-5; the match to TRBD1 covers 9 bases. V lost 5 bases, J lost 7 bases, and 9 bases stayed unmatched. Per the germline V gene, CDR1 is MDHEN and CDR2 is SYDVKM. The CDR3 runs to 15 residues. CDR3 nucleotide sequence: TGTGCCAGCAGTCCGTCCGGGACAGGGATGCAGCCCCAGCATTTT. Translation gives CASSPSGTGMQPQHF.

The chain combines TRBV6-2 or TRBV6-3 with TRBJ2-5, with TRBD1 matching over 8 bases. The germline V gene encodes CDR1 MNHEY and CDR2 SVGEGT. The CDR3 is 14 amino acids. The V gene end was trimmed by 5 bases and the J gene end by 5 bases; junction bases not matched to a gene: 7. Here the CDR3 reads CASSADRALETQYF. DNA for the CDR3: TGTGCCAGCAGTGCGGACAGGGCGTTGGAGACCCAGTACTTC.

This chain links TRBV5-4 with TRBJ2-7; 7 bases align to TRBD1. The germline CDR1 and CDR2 sequences are SGHNT and YYREEE (reference sequence). The V gene end was trimmed by 2 bases and the J gene end by 2 bases; junction bases not matched to a gene: 7. The CDR3 runs to 15 residues. CDR3 sequence reads: CASSLQGTEAYEQYF. DNA for the CDR3: TGTGCCAGCAGCTTACAGGGGACGGAAGCCTACGAGCAGTACTTC.

This rearrangement joins TRBV11-3 to TRBJ2-7; TRBD1 matches 7 bases. After removal of 3 bases from V and 7 bases from J, the junction contained 9 bases not matched to a gene. The CDR3 runs to 14 residues. The germline gives CDR1 SGHNT, CDR2 YENEEA. In DNA form, the CDR3 reads TGTGCCAGCAGCTTTCACAGGGGTCTCCTTGAGCAGTACTTC. This translates into CASSFHRGLLEQYF.

The chain has TRBV5-6 and TRBJ1-3; 7 bases map to TRBD1. CDR1 and CDR2 (germline): SGHDT, YYEEEE. Losses at the gene ends were 1 base for V and 3 bases for J; bases not matched to a gene: 7. The length of the CDR3 is 16 residues. The CDR3 loop is CASSLPRDSGGNTIYF. The CDR3 nucleotides read TGTGCCAGCAGCTTGCCACGGGACAGCGGTGGAAACACCATATATTTT.

The chain combines TRBV7-9 with TRBJ1-2; 8 bases map to TRBD1. Trimming cost V 5 bases and J 5 bases; bases outside gene matches: 10. Germline CDR1 and CDR2: SEHNR and FQNEAQ (reference sequence). CDR3 length: 15 amino acids. The chain's CDR3 is CASSPGQGSWYGYTF. The CDR3 DNA reads as TGTGCCAGCAGCCCAGGACAGGGAAGTTGGTATGGCTACACCTTC. Based on the CDR3 plus reference TRBV7-9 and TRBJ1-2, the full variable domain is DTGVSQNPRHKITKRGQNVTFRCDPISEHNRLYWYRQTLGQGPEFLTYFQNEAQLEKSRLLSDRFSAERPKGSFSTLEIQRTEQGDSAMYLCASSPGQGSWYGYTFGSGTRLTVV.

The V and J genes are TRBV5-1 and TRBJ2-3; the D gene is possibly TRBD2 (5 bases). Trimming took off 1 base at V and 1 base at J, with 13 bases between the two ends. The CDR3 is 16 amino acids. Germline CDR1 is SGHRS and CDR2 is YFSETQ. The CDR3 nucleotides are TGCGCCAGCAGCTTGCCTGGGCCCGGGGGCACAGATACGCAGTATTTT. Amino acid sequence: CASSLPGPGGTDTQYF.

Comment on this clone: This specimen includes other DNA sequences encoding the same CDR3. The chain links TRBV5-1 to TRBJ1-1, with 8 bases lining up with TRBD1. The germline gives CDR1 SGHRS, CDR2 YFSETQ. The CDR3 has 14 amino acids. Trimming cost V 3 bases and J 2 bases; bases outside gene matches: 3. The CDR3 nucleotides are TGCGCCAGCAGCTCGACAGGGGTTAACACTGAAGCTTTCTTT. Encoded protein: CASSSTGVNTEAFF.

The gene calls are TRBV15 and TRBJ1-2, with D possibly matching TRBD1 (5 bases). The V and J ends lost 2 bases and 4 bases respectively, with 17 bases between them. Germline-derived CDR1 and CDR2 are LNHNV and YYDKDF (reference sequence). This CDR3 contains 16 residues. As DNA, the CDR3 is TGTGCCACCAGCAGAAGCGGGACCCCGGGGGGCTATGGCTACACCTTC. This sequence encodes CATSRSGTPGGYGYTF.

This sequence joins TRBV27 and TRBJ1-2; 7 bases line up with TRBD1. The CDR3 totals 15 residues. The germline CDR1 and CDR2 sequences are MNHEY and SMNVEV (reference sequence). Germline trimming cut 6 bases from V and 0 bases from J; bases unmatched to any gene: 7. CDR3 sequence reads: CASRSAGTANYGYTF. Here the CDR3 DNA reads TGTGCCAGCAGGTCGGCTGGGACAGCTAACTATGGCTACACCTTC.

The chain uses TRBV24-1 and TRBJ2-7, with 10 positions matching TRBD1. Germline loops: CDR1 KGHDR, CDR2 SFDVKD. J lost 6 bases, V lost 3 bases, and 4 bases had no gene match. CDR3 size: 14 residues. The DNA for the CDR3 is TGTGCCACCAGTGATCCGGGACAGGGGCCCGAGCAGTACTTC. Protein product: CATSDPGQGPEQYF.

The chain joins TRBV29-1 to TRBJ2-5; the match to TRBD2 covers 10 bases. The trim removed 7 bases at V and 1 base at J, leaving 3 bases unmatched. CDR1 and CDR2 from the germline V gene are SQVTM and ANQGSEA. The CDR3 contains 13 residues. The CDR3 sequence: CSGAGGIQETQYF. The CDR3 DNA reads as TGCAGCGGAGCGGGGGGGATCCAAGAGACCCAGTACTTC.

The J gene is TRBJ2-1, the V gene TRBV12-3 or TRBV12-4, with 7 positions matching TRBD1. The CDR3 covers 13 residues. Trimming at V came to 9 bases and at J to 1 base, leaving 3 bases not matched to a gene. The DNA of the CDR3 is TGTGCCAGTGGACAGGTTTCCTACAATGAGCAGTTCTTC. Translating it yields CASGQVSYNEQFF.

The chain couples TRBV6-5 to TRBJ2-2, with D possibly TRBD1 on 5 matching bases. Germline-derived CDR1 and CDR2 are MNHEY and SVGAGI. The CDR3 sequence is 14 residues long. Trimming stripped 6 bases from V and 2 bases from J, with 10 bases between. CDR3 DNA: TGTGCCAGCAGACCAGACAGAAACACCGGGGAGCTGTTTTTT. Its protein product is CASRPDRNTGELFF.

V and J are TRBV7-6 and TRBJ2-1; TRBD2 aligns across 9 bases. The V gene end was trimmed by 1 base and the J gene end by 6 bases; junction bases not matched to a gene: 4. Per the germline V gene, CDR1 is SGHVS and CDR2 is FNYEAQ. The CDR3 contains 15 residues. This chain's CDR3 is CASSLGGRAFNEQFF. CDR3 coding DNA: TGTGCCAGCAGCTTAGGCGGGAGGGCCTTCAATGAGCAGTTCTTC. The full variable domain, with the rest looked up from reference TRBV7-6 and TRBJ2-1, is GAGVSQSPRYKVTKRGQDVALRCDPISGHVSLYWYRQALGQGPEFLTYFNYEAQQDKSGLPNDRFSAERPEGSISTLTIQRTEQRDSAMYRCASSLGGRAFNEQFFGPGTRLTVL.

The chain joins TRBV5-4 to TRBJ2-1, with D uncertain. The V end was cut by 2 bases, the J end by 5 bases, with 5 bases between. The germline V gene has CDR1 SGHNT and CDR2 YYREEE (reference sequence). The CDR3 totals 12 residues. The CDR3 loop is CASSFQNNEQFF. The DNA for the CDR3 is TGTGCCAGCAGCTTTCAGAACAATGAGCAGTTCTTC.

This sequence joins TRBV6-1 and TRBJ2-1; D may be TRBD2 (6 bases). The CDR3 length is 14 residues. Deletions cut 3 bases from V and 10 bases from J, with 16 bases between. Germline V gene lookup returns CDR1 MNHNS and CDR2 SASEGT. The CDR3 sequence is CASSEGGVAPEQFF. As DNA, the CDR3 is TGTGCCAGCAGTGAGGGCGGGGTAGCACCCGAGCAGTTCTTC.

The chain couples TRBV5-4 to TRBJ1-6; D is uncertain. This CDR3 is 17 amino acids long. V lost 5 bases to trimming and J lost 10 bases, with 25 bases between them. CDR1 SGHNT and CDR2 YYREEE come from the germline V gene (reference sequence). CDR3 nucleotide sequence: TGTGCCAGCAGTCCCGGCCCAGTTACTACAAATGACTCACCCCTCCACTTT. The encoded protein is CASSPGPVTTNDSPLHF.

The gene calls are TRBV6-5 and TRBJ2-7; 9 bases align to TRBD2. The ends lost 7 bases at V and 2 bases at J; junction bases unmatched: 9. The germline gives CDR1 MNHEY, CDR2 SVGAGI. CDR3 length: 15 amino acids. CDR3 DNA sequence: TGTGCCAGCACTAATAGCGGGAGAGGGCCCTACGAGCAGTACTTC. Translation gives CASTNSGRGPYEQYF.